The clone carrying this T cell receptor beta chain occurred a few times. Its antigen is unknown. PCR involved 60 Vbeta and 13 Jbeta primers. Assay: immunoSEQ multiplex PCR; the TCRdb copy retains only in-frame clones and omits some. The data hold some 150,000 clones, with over 60% observed a single time. This sample was taken from a study of cytomegalovirus exposure and HLA in healthy donors. Germline lookup yields CDR1 GTSNPN and CDR2 SVGIG (reference sequence). Trimming cost V 3 bases and J 1 base; bases outside gene matches: 4. The CDR3 is 16 amino acids. Overall study results and limits: Several of the most significant clusters appeared linked to common viral pathogens, based on a later analysis. Presence/absence comparisons presumed near-even sequencing depth among donors. As was reported, the classifier diagnosed cytomegalovirus status with high specificity and sensitivity. Exclusion applied to some V segments, including TRBV6-2 and TRBV6-3, as they were indistinguishable.

The sequence was collected from a man aged 40-50 years in good health and CMV-seronegative. Sample: PBMCs. V and J are TRBV30 and TRBJ2-3; 13 nucleotides align to TRBD2. In DNA form, the CDR3 reads TGTGCCTGGAGCGGACTAGCGGGAGCTCGCACAGATACGCAGTATTTT. Translating it yields CAWSGLAGARTDTQYF.